The TCR beta chain described here comes from a study of OX40 agonist ivuxolimab in advanced cancers. About the study: A diagnosis of hepatocellular carcinoma, melanoma, renal cell or head and neck cancer was present in dose-escalation patients. Males comprised 75% to 90% of the group, whose mean age was approximately 60 years (range about 23 to 80).

Produced via immunoSEQ multiplex PCR; TCRdb's table is partial and in-frame only. The sample holds around 64,000 clones; about four fifths are singletons and the top ten take roughly 8%. CDR3 length equals 15 residues. The V segment lost 2 bases and the J segment 1 base; nucleotides outside the gene matches: 3. From germline, CDR1 is MNHNS and CDR2 SASEGT. The origin of this receptor is an adult with an advanced solid tumor such as melanoma, head and neck, liver or kidney cancer. Sequenced here: CD4+ or CD8+ T cells sorted from blood, sampled in a trial of the OX40 agonist ivuxolimab. The V call is TRBV6-1, the J call TRBJ2-7, with TRBD1 identical over 9 bases. Here the CDR3 DNA reads TGTGCCAGCAGTGAACCCGGGACAGGGTCCTACGAGCAGTACTTC. Translated, it gives CASSEPGTGSYEQYF.